This is a list of T cell receptor beta chains from one sample in a study of PD-1 blockade in classical Hodgkin lymphoma. This table comes from immunoSEQ multiplex PCR, and its TCRdb copy is limited to in-frame clones, with some not included. The sample includes 20,000 to 30,000 clones, 91% of them seen just once. Sequencing was carried out using CD4+ T cells from blood. Receptors originate from a human donor with classical Hodgkin lymphoma. CDR3s include the opening cysteine and the closing phenylalanine or tryptophan. The order of the fields is D gene, V gene, clone size, J gene, CDR3 DNA, CDR3 protein. A D gene is named only where the DNA matches it firmly. The size of a clone is reported for some rows only, either as once, few or many, or as a class for expanded clones.

TRBD1	TRBV11-2	.	TRBJ2-3	TGTGCCAGCAGCTTAGGACAGGGATTAGGCACAGATACGCAGTATTTT	CASSLGQGLGTDTQYF
.	TRBV18	.	TRBJ2-3	TGTGCCAGCTCACCACCGTATGGCGGGGCTAGCACAGATACGCAGTATTTT	CASSPPYGGASTDTQYF
TRBD2	TRBV9	.	TRBJ2-5	TGTGCCAGCAGCGTACGTAGCGGGGGGCAAGAGACCCAGTACTTC	CASSVRSGGQETQYF
.	TRBV29-1	.	TRBJ2-7	TGCAGCGAGCCTAATCACAGGGCCTCCTACGAGCAGTACTTC	CSEPNHRASYEQYF
.	TRBV10-2	once	TRBJ2-3	TGCGCCAGCAGTGGCAGGGCAGATACGCAGTATTTT	CASSGRADTQYF
.	TRBV19	.	TRBJ1-1	TGTGCCAGTGGAAATACTGTGAACACTGAAGCTTTCTTT	CASGNTVNTEAFF
.	TRBV6-5	.	TRBJ1-5	TGTGCCAGCAGTGTCCAAGGACGAAGCAATCAGCCCCAGCATTTT	CASSVQGRSNQPQHF
TRBD1	TRBV6-6	.	TRBJ2-2	TGTGCCAGCAGAGGATCAGGGACAGGGTACACCGGGGAGCTGTTTTTT	CASRGSGTGYTGELFF
.	TRBV4-1	.	TRBJ2-7	TGCGCCAGCAGCCACTACACAGGGCCCTACGAGCAGTACTTC	CASSHYTGPYEQYF
.	TRBV5-4	.	TRBJ2-4	TGTGCCAGCAGCCCGCCGCCGGGACTCCAAACCAGGTTACAGTACTTC	CASSPPPGLQTRLQYF
TRBD1	TRBV9	.	TRBJ1-4	TGTGCCAGCAGCCCCGGGCAGGGGGCCGGTTTAGGGGAAAAACTGTTTTTT	CASSPGQGAGLGEKLFF